This entry describes one T cell receptor (beta chain). The antigen remains unidentified. Generated by immunoSEQ multiplex PCR, the TCRdb table keeps only in-frame clones and is missing some. The table records 60,000 to 80,000 clones, 90% of them present only once. This specimen comes from a study of graft-versus-host responses after intestinal transplantation. Study-wide background: In this cohort, recipients had multivisceral, liver-intestinal, or isolated intestinal transplants. For 2 to 4 years after anti-thymocyte globulin induction, all recipients took tacrolimus and steroids. General observations from the study: GvH clones appeared in recipient marrow, some first in ileum or blood. The study associated peak circulating GvH clone levels with early post-transplant HvG declines.

Trimming stripped 3 bases from V and 1 base from J, with 8 bases between. In germline, CDR1 is SGHRS, CDR2 YFSETQ. CDR3 size: 14 residues. The sample in question was unstimulated CD8+ T cells sorted from spleen or lymph node cells, obtained before intestinal transplant. The V and J genes are TRBV5-1 and TRBJ1-5; a possible D gene is TRBD1 (5 bases). This receptor was taken from a human donor who received an intestinal transplant. CDR3 amino acids: CASSSGDSNQPQHF. CDR3 sequence (DNA): TGCGCCAGCAGCTCGGGGGACAGCAATCAGCCCCAGCATTTT.